What follows are 22 T cell receptor beta chains derived from one specimen sequenced in a study of response to subunit inactivated influenza vaccine (dated by TCRdb to about 2018). The library came from RT-PCR. Sequencing took place on an Illumina HiSeq 2500. TCRdb reran the public reads through fastp at Q25 and MiXCR, keeping productive beta chains. One record per CDR3 amino acid sequence lists the most common genes and DNA. Here the sample has more than 200,000 distinct CDR3 sequences; over 9% occur a single time. 7.8% of the sample belongs to the ten largest clones. This specimen was non-naive T cells sorted from PBMCs, taken roughly 2 weeks before vaccination. Taken with the paper, the label for cell subset or site translates to: memory T cell fraction. These receptors came from a man aged 50-59 years who received an inactivated influenza vaccine. Donor details come from another sample of the same person, matched by shared clones.

A few counts support this clonotype. The rearrangement joins TRBV20-1 to TRBJ2-5; D call uncertain. Looked up from germline, CDR1 is DFQATT and CDR2 is SNEGSKA (reference sequence). This CDR3 contains 15 residues. The ends were cut back, 0 bases at V and 4 bases at J, with 15 bases in the middle. The CDR3 nucleotides are TGCAGTGCTAGAGAAGGTGGGCTAGAAAGAGAGACCCAGTACTTC. This translates into CSAREGGLERETQYF.

This clonotype was counted a few times. The chain is built from TRBV5-1 and TRBJ2-7; 8 nucleotides match TRBD1. Germline lookup yields CDR1 SGHRS and CDR2 YFSETQ. The CDR3 runs 15 residues. Germline trimming cut 4 bases from V and 2 bases from J; bases unmatched to any gene: 8. The CDR3 sequence is CASSPAGGVPYEQYF. CDR3 DNA sequence: TGCGCCAGCAGCCCCGCAGGGGGCGTCCCCTACGAGCAGTACTTC.

This chain joins TRBV6-2 or TRBV6-3 and TRBJ2-7; D not certain. Per germline, CDR1 MNHEY and CDR2 SVGEGT. The V end lost 2 bases, the J end lost 2 bases, and 4 bases lay between the germline ends. The CDR3 has 12 amino acids. The CDR3 DNA follows: TGTGCCAGCAGTTACGCGACCTACGAGCAGTACTTC. As protein: CASSYATYEQYF.

This clonotype was recorded many times. The J gene is TRBJ1-2, the V gene TRBV5-1; tentatively, D is TRBD1 (6 bases). V lost 4 bases to trimming and J lost 3 bases, with 22 bases between them. Germline-derived CDR1 and CDR2 are SGHRS and YFSETQ. The CDR3 extends over 17 amino acids. In nucleotides, the CDR3 is TGCGCCAGCAGCCAGTGGACGGACAGCTCGGGGGACTATGGCTACACCTTC. Protein: CASSQWTDSSGDYGYTF.

The chain uses TRBV11-2 and TRBJ2-5; no clear D. Germline V CDR1 and CDR2: SGHAT, FQNNGV. This CDR3 comprises 13 residues. With 1 base removed from V and 4 bases from J, the gap between germline ends came to 7 bases. This CDR3 reads CASSLGVGETQYF. The CDR3, as DNA: TGTGCCAGCAGCTTAGGGGTAGGAGAGACCCAGTACTTC.

This rearrangement joins TRBV7-8 to TRBJ2-5; TRBD2 agrees at 9 bases. The germline gives CDR1 SGHVS, CDR2 FQNEAQ. Trimming removed 3 bases from V and 2 bases from J; junction bases left unmatched: 13. The CDR3 is 18 amino acids. The chain's CDR3 is CASSFLFPGLAVQETQYF. DNA of the CDR3: TGTGCCAGCAGCTTCTTATTCCCGGGACTAGCCGTGCAAGAGACCCAGTACTTC.

This clonotype was observed at least ten times. This chain joins TRBV24-1 and TRBJ1-5; D perhaps matches TRBD1 (5 bases). The V gene's germline CDR1 is KGHDR and CDR2 SFDVKD. V gave up 2 bases and J gave up 5 bases, with 9 bases separating them. This CDR3 is 14 amino acids long. CDR3 in amino acids: CATSDSDSDQPQHF. Here the CDR3 DNA reads TGTGCCACCAGTGATTCCGACAGCGATCAGCCCCAGCATTTT.

This clonotype was detected only a few times. V usage is TRBV11-2 and J usage is TRBJ2-1; 8 bases agree with TRBD2. The V and J ends lost 2 bases and 6 bases, in that order; junction bases with no gene match: 6. CDR3 length: 15 amino acids. From germline, CDR1 is SGHAT and CDR2 FQNNGV. CDR3 nucleotides: TGTGCCAGCAGCTTAAACGGGGGGGCCTTCAATGAGCAGTTCTTC. Translating it yields CASSLNGGAFNEQFF.

In its sample, this clonotype was seen many times. The chain is built from TRBV7-2 and TRBJ1-5, with 7 bases that match TRBD1. Looked up from germline, CDR1 is SGHTA and CDR2 is FQGNSA. The CDR3 covers 14 residues. The trim removed 5 bases at V and 7 bases at J, leaving 8 bases unmatched. The CDR3 here is CASSPGQPGQPQHF. The CDR3 DNA sequence: TGTGCCAGCAGCCCGGGACAGCCAGGGCAGCCCCAGCATTTT.

This sequence joins TRBV3-1 and TRBJ2-2, with 8 positions matching TRBD2. Germline V gives CDR1 LGHDT, CDR2 YNNKEL (reference sequence). This CDR3 contains 17 residues. The J segment lost 2 bases and the V segment lost 0 bases, leaving 5 bases of the junction unmatched. The CDR3 DNA follows: TGTGCCAGCAGCCAAGACCCCGGGACTAGTAACACCGGGGAGCTGTTTTTT. The encoded protein is CASSQDPGTSNTGELFF.

The chain recombines TRBV6-2 or TRBV6-3 with TRBJ2-2; no clear D gene. The CDR3 is made up of 17 amino acids. Trimming took off 3 bases at V and 1 base at J, with 15 bases between the two ends. Germline V gives CDR1 MNHEY, CDR2 SVGEGT. CDR3 residues: CASSYPLRGMNTGELFF. CDR3 in DNA: TGTGCCAGCAGTTATCCCCTTCGCGGAATGAACACCGGGGAGCTGTTTTTT.

This clonotype has ten or more counts. This rearrangement joins TRBV12-3 or TRBV12-4 to TRBJ1-2; D is ambiguous. This CDR3 contains 17 residues. Trimming took 8 bases from V and 0 from J, leaving 22 bases between them. The CDR3 loop is CASRTTGAGRANYGYTF. In DNA, the CDR3 is TGTGCCAGCCGAACAACCGGTGCGGGGAGAGCTAACTATGGCTACACCTTC.

This clonotype appeared many times. The chain joins TRBV29-1 to TRBJ2-1; 9 positions agree with TRBD2. This CDR3 is 17 amino acids long. Unmatched junction bases numbered 10, after V lost 3 bases and J lost 1 base. Germline assignment: CDR1 SQVTM and CDR2 ANQGSEA. The CDR3 protein is CSVETPPRGGSYNEQFF. In DNA form, the CDR3 reads TGCAGCGTTGAGACCCCACCGCGGGGGGGGTCCTACAATGAGCAGTTCTTC.

The table lists this clonotype with many counts. This chain joins TRBV27 and TRBJ1-2; TRBD1 matches at 7 bases. The germline V gene has CDR1 MNHEY and CDR2 SMNVEV (reference sequence). After removal of 2 bases from V and 7 bases from J, the junction contained 4 bases not matched to a gene. The CDR3 sequence is 13 residues long. The CDR3 DNA sequence: TGTGCCAGCAGTTTAGAGGGGGCTGGTGGCTACACCTTC. Protein product: CASSLEGAGGYTF.

With respect to this clonotype: A read error may be the cause here, since a much bigger clone is one base away. The rearrangement links TRBV20-1 to TRBJ2-7, with D possibly matching TRBD1 (6 bases). The CDR3 covers 11 residues. Germline lookup yields CDR1 DFQATT and CDR2 SNEGSKA (reference sequence). CDR3 nucleotide sequence: TGCAGTGCTCCCCGACAGGACGAGCAGCACTTC. Its translation is CSAPRQDEQHF.

This clonotype was picked up a small number of times. The genes are TRBV5-1 and TRBJ2-7, with D possibly TRBD2 on 7 matching bases. CDR3 length: 15 amino acids. CDR1 is SGHRS, CDR2 YFSETQ, per germline. V was cut by 5 bases and J by 0 bases, with 15 bases left in between. The chain's CDR3 is CASRTAGAGSYEQYF. The CDR3 DNA is TGCGCCAGCAGGACCGCGGGGGCGGGCTCCTACGAGCAGTACTTC.

This clonotype was recorded at least ten times. This chain links TRBV11-2 with TRBJ2-7, with TRBD1 identical over 9 bases. The J segment lost 3 bases and the V segment lost 4 bases, leaving 4 bases of the junction unmatched. CDR1 is SGHAT, CDR2 FQNNGV, per germline. The CDR3 runs 14 residues. For the CDR3, the DNA is TGTGCCAGCAGCTCCCCGGGACAGGGCTACGAGCAGTACTTC. It codes for CASSSPGQGYEQYF.

This clonotype was seen many times. This chain connects TRBV24-1 to TRBJ2-3, with a weak D call TRBD1 (5 bases). The V gene lost 4 bases and the J gene lost 0 bases, with 13 bases spanning the gap. Germline V CDR1 and CDR2: KGHDR, SFDVKD. The CDR3 sequence is 16 residues long. This CDR3 is CATSDSARASTDTQYF. The DNA of the CDR3 is TGTGCCACCAGTGACTCGGCCAGGGCCAGCACAGATACGCAGTATTTT.

This clonotype occurred a few times. The chain has TRBV7-2 and TRBJ2-1; 12 bases fit TRBD2. Per the germline V gene, CDR1 is SGHTA and CDR2 is FQGNSA. The ends lost 5 bases at V and 3 bases at J; junction bases unmatched: 8. CDR3 size: 17 residues. This CDR3 is CASSPLTSGRIYNEQFF. The CDR3, as DNA: TGTGCCAGCAGCCCCCTGACTAGCGGGAGAATCTACAATGAGCAGTTCTTC.

As to this clonotype: At one boundary the junction diverges from the germline segment, which might be a read error. The CDR3: CASGLAFDNEQFF. The CDR3 DNA sequence: TGTGCCAGCGGTTTAGCTTTTGACAATGAGCAGTTCTTC. V and J are TRBV12-3 or TRBV12-4 and TRBJ2-1; D unresolved. The CDR3 has 13 residues.

J is TRBJ2-1 and V is TRBV20-1; 7 positions agree with TRBD2. With V trimmed by 5 bases and J by 0 bases, 10 bases remained unmatched. Germline CDR1 and CDR2: DFQATT and SNEGSKA (reference sequence). The CDR3 is made up of 16 amino acids. The CDR3 DNA reads as TGCAGTGCTCCCCGACTAGCCCAGAGCTCCTACAATGAGCAGTTCTTC. Its translation is CSAPRLAQSSYNEQFF.

The rearrangement links TRBV6-2 or TRBV6-3 to TRBJ2-7; the D gene is possibly TRBD2 (6 bases). The ends were cut back, 9 bases at V and 8 bases at J, with 14 bases in the middle. The germline V gene encodes CDR1 MNHEY and CDR2 SVGEGT. The CDR3 loop spans 11 amino acids. The CDR3 protein is CASTAGTQQYF. The CDR3 DNA is TGTGCCAGTACCGCCGGGACTCAGCAGTACTTC.